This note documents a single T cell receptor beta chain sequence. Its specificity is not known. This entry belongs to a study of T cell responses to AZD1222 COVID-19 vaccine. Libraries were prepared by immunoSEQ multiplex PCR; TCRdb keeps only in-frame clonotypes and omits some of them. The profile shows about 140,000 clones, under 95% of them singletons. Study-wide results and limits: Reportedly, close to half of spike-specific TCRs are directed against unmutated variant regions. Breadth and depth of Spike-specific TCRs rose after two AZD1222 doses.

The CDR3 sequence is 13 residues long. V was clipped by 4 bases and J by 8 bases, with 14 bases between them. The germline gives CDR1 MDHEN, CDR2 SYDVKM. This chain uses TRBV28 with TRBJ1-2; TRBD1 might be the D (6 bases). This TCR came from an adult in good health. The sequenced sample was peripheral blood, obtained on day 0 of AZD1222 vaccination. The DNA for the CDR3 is TGTGCCAGCAGTTCTACAGGGTCATGGGGCTACACCTTC. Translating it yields CASSSTGSWGYTF.